What follows describes a single T cell receptor beta chain. From germline, CDR1 is SQVTM and CDR2 ANQGSEA. V was pared by 4 bases and J by 0 bases, with 13 bases between. This CDR3 comprises 14 residues. The donors were members of the validation cohort comprising approximately 120 subjects, separate from the approximately 630-subject first cohort. This sample is part of a study of cytomegalovirus exposure and HLA in healthy donors. The assay was immunoSEQ multiplex PCR, and TCRdb's table has in-frame clones only and misses some. This table has 150,000 to 250,000 clones, roughly 82% appearing once. Sequenced material: PBMCs. This sequence joins TRBV29-1 and TRBJ2-7; no clear D. This clonotype originated in a woman younger than 45 in good health and CMV-seropositive. The CDR3 nucleotides are TGCAGCGTTGTCTATGCAAGTGGCTCCTACGAGCAGTACTTC. Protein product: CSVVYASGSYEQYF.